This TCR beta chain came from a study of blood T cell repertoires in COVID-19. Authors' data handling: Amplification from reference gene primers served as the basis for estimated nucleated cell counts. Assay used: immunoSEQ multiplex PCR; TCRdb lists only in-frame clones, some missing. V, J and clone size derive from that table, while D and trimming were established from the DNA sequence. The repertoire holds 130,000 to 150,000 clones, with 80% as singletons. V was trimmed by 0 bases and J by 4 bases, leaving 15 bases between them. The CDR3 is made up of 16 amino acids. Germline loops: CDR1 SGHRS, CDR2 YFSETQ.

The sequenced material came from peripheral blood. The rearrangement links TRBV5-1 to TRBJ2-3; perhaps TRBD1 as D (5 bases). This TCR came from a woman in her forties or fifties with acute or convalescent COVID-19. CDR3 sequence: CASSLEGPRSADTQYF. In DNA, the CDR3 is TGCGCCAGCAGCTTGGAGGGGCCCCGGAGCGCAGATACGCAGTATTTT.